The 25 T cell receptor beta chains given below trace back to one sample, sequenced in a study of T cells in Graves' hyperthyroidism and ophthalmopathy. Using RNA transcripts as the source, TCR beta CDR3 regions were amplified. With the HTBI primer set, the TCR CDR3 went through a first round of RT-PCR. MiXCR was run by TCRdb on the multiplex PCR reads, yielding one entry per CDR3 protein. The profile shows some 700,000 distinct CDR3 sequences, roughly 17% of them singletons. Specimen: blood. These receptors all stem from a man aged 50-59 years with Graves' hyperthyroidism.

The chain joins TRBV7-2 to TRBJ2-7; 7 bases are a match to TRBD2. The V and J ends lost 1 base and 6 bases, in that order; junction bases with no gene match: 9. This CDR3 has 15 residues. The germline CDR1 and CDR2 sequences are SGHTA and FQGNSA. DNA for the CDR3: TGTGCCAGCAGCTTAGTTGCGGGAGTGGGTACCGAGCAGTACTTC. It translates to CASSLVAGVGTEQYF.

This clonotype was seen many times. This chain joins TRBV7-9 and TRBJ2-1; 7 bases are a match to TRBD1. Germline V gives CDR1 SEHNR, CDR2 FQNEAQ (reference sequence). Trimming cost V 3 bases and J 7 bases; bases outside gene matches: 6. This CDR3 comprises 14 residues. CDR3 sequence (DNA): TGTGCCAGCAGCTTCCCCATGGACAGGAATGAGCAGTTCTTC. Encoded protein: CASSFPMDRNEQFF.

V is TRBV6-1 and J is TRBJ1-5, with a weak D call TRBD1 (5 bases). Deletions cut 2 bases from V and 4 bases from J, with 15 bases between. The CDR3 covers 16 residues. The germline V gene encodes CDR1 MNHNS and CDR2 SASEGT. CDR3 coding DNA: TGTGCCAGCAGTGAAAGGGGACGACGGATTAATCAGCCCCAGCATTTT. Protein product: CASSERGRRINQPQHF.

The chain uses TRBV19 and TRBJ2-7, with 9 bases matching TRBD1. The CDR3 extends over 14 amino acids. With V trimmed by 3 bases and J by 5 bases, 5 bases remained unmatched. CDR1 LNHDA and CDR2 SQIVND come from the germline V gene (reference sequence). CDR3 DNA sequence: TGTGCCAGTAGTATGGGGACAGGGAACAACGAGCAGTACTTC. Translated, it gives CASSMGTGNNEQYF.

This clonotype was recorded many times. The rearrangement joins TRBV28 to TRBJ2-2; TRBD1 matches at 7 bases. CDR3 length equals 15 residues. With 3 bases clipped from V and 3 bases from J, the junction kept 4 bases outside the gene matches. From germline, CDR1 is MDHEN and CDR2 SYDVKM. CDR3 nucleotides: TGTGCCAGCAGTTTCGAGACAGGGTACACCGGGGAGCTGTTTTTT. As protein: CASSFETGYTGELFF.

This clonotype turned up a few times. The chain couples TRBV27 to TRBJ2-3; 8 bases line up with TRBD1. Trimming took 5 bases from V and 4 from J; bases not matched to a gene: 2. The CDR3 length is 13 residues. Germline V gene lookup returns CDR1 MNHEY and CDR2 SMNVEV (reference sequence). DNA for the CDR3: TGTGCCAGCAGTATACAGGGGGCAGATACGCAGTATTTT. Translating it yields CASSIQGADTQYF.

This clonotype was counted a few times. The chain links TRBV7-6 to TRBJ2-7, with 7 bases fitting TRBD2. The J segment lost 6 bases and the V segment lost 5 bases, leaving 13 bases of the junction unmatched. Germline V gene sequence: CDR1 SGHVS, CDR2 FNYEAQ. CDR3 length equals 15 residues. The CDR3 is CASSARSGWEGEQYF. CDR3 coding DNA: TGTGCCAGCAGCGCCCGAAGCGGGTGGGAGGGCGAGCAGTACTTC.

The chain joins TRBV7-9 to TRBJ2-2; D is ambiguous. V was cut by 5 bases and J by 1 base, with 11 bases left in between. The CDR3 has 15 amino acids. In germline, CDR1 is SEHNR, CDR2 FQNEAQ (reference sequence). The CDR3 sequence: CASSLARLNTGELFF. The CDR3 nucleotides are TGTGCCAGCAGCCTCGCCAGGCTGAACACCGGGGAGCTGTTTTTT.

In regard to this clonotype: Since a much larger clone is just one base distant, this may be a read error. This likely comes from a read error, as the CDR3 has no conserved phenylalanine or tryptophan at its end. Written as DNA, the CDR3 is TGTGCCAGCTCACCAGAAATAGGGTACGCAGATACGCAGTATTCT. This sequence encodes CASSPEIGYADTQYS. The rearrangement links TRBV18 to TRBJ2-3, with D unclear. The CDR3 runs 15 residues. Per germline, CDR1 KGHSH and CDR2 LQKENI. The V end was cut by 2 bases, the J end by 4 bases, with 13 bases between.

This clonotype was counted at least ten times. The J gene is TRBJ2-3, the V gene TRBV6-1; 8 bases fit TRBD1. Per germline, CDR1 MNHNS and CDR2 SASEGT. The CDR3 is 16 amino acids. V trimming: 4 bases; J trimming: 1 base; junction bases outside the gene matches: 7. The CDR3: CASSVLQGGCTDTQYF. The CDR3 coding sequence is TGTGCCAGCAGTGTTTTACAGGGGGGCTGCACAGATACGCAGTATTTT.

V usage is TRBV7-3 and J usage is TRBJ1-2; no clear D gene. V lost 5 bases to trimming and J lost 8 bases, with 18 bases between them. Germline V gene lookup returns CDR1 SGHTA and CDR2 FQGTGA. The CDR3 is 14 residues long. The CDR3 DNA is TGTGCCAGCAGCCCCGGGTACGAACCGGGGGGCTACACCTTC. Protein product: CASSPGYEPGGYTF.

Ten or more counts support this clonotype. This sequence joins TRBV19 and TRBJ2-1; D possibly corresponds to TRBD2 (6 bases). This CDR3 comprises 16 residues. Germline V CDR1 and CDR2: LNHDA, SQIVND (reference sequence). V was clipped by 5 bases and J by 0 bases, with 14 bases between them. This CDR3 is CASSPHGTPSYNEQFF. The CDR3 DNA reads as TGTGCCAGTAGTCCCCACGGGACTCCCTCCTACAATGAGCAGTTCTTC.

This clonotype occurred a few times. The chain employs TRBV5-1 and TRBJ2-1; D gene uncertain. V was pared by 0 bases and J by 5 bases, with 6 bases between. In germline, CDR1 is SGHRS, CDR2 YFSETQ. There are 13 residues in the CDR3. This CDR3 reads CASSLETNNEQFF. The CDR3 DNA follows: TGCGCCAGCAGCTTGGAGACAAACAATGAGCAGTTCTTC.

The CDR3 DNA sequence: TGTGCCAGCATGCAGGGAAGGGGTAATCAGCCCCAGCATTTT. This sequence encodes CASMQGRGNQPQHF. This chain connects TRBV27 to TRBJ1-5; maybe TRBD1 (5 bases). The germline V and J ends were trimmed by 7 bases and 4 bases, with 14 bases remaining between them. The CDR3 consists of 14 residues. Germline-derived CDR1 and CDR2 are MNHEY and SMNVEV (reference sequence).

In its sample, this clonotype was seen many times. This chain connects TRBV6-1 to TRBJ2-7; D gene unclear. The germline V and J ends were trimmed by 1 base and 0 bases, with 16 bases remaining between them. This CDR3 region has 17 residues. Germline CDR1 reads MNHNS; CDR2 reads SASEGT. This CDR3 is CASSEELLGGTSYEQYF. The DNA of the CDR3 is TGTGCCAGCAGTGAAGAATTACTTGGCGGTACCTCCTACGAGCAGTACTTC.

This clonotype came up many times. The V gene is TRBV11-1, the J gene TRBJ2-1, with 9 positions matching TRBD2. Germline-derived CDR1 and CDR2 are SGHAT and FQDESV (reference sequence). The CDR3 loop spans 18 amino acids. After removal of 5 bases from V and 1 base from J, the junction contained 12 bases not matched to a gene. The CDR3 protein is CASSLPQGSGSSYNEQFF. The DNA for the CDR3 is TGTGCCAGCAGCCTCCCCCAAGGTAGCGGGAGTTCCTACAATGAGCAGTTCTTC.

Note on this clonotype: Being one base from a much bigger clone, this may be a read error. The chain is built from TRBV30 and TRBJ2-5; D is perhaps TRBD1 or TRBD2 (5 bases each). Between the trimmed V and J ends, which lost 3 bases and 4 bases, there was a span of 15 bases. The CDR3 loop spans 14 amino acids. CDR1 and CDR2 (germline): GTSNPN, SVGIG (reference sequence). CDR3 amino acids: CAWSLGPLLETQYF. The CDR3 DNA is TGTGCCTGGAGCCTGGGACCGTTGCTAGAGACCCAGTACTTC.

This clonotype was recorded at least ten times. The rearrangement joins TRBV2 to TRBJ2-5; D remains unclear. V gave up 7 bases and J gave up 10 bases, with 13 bases separating them. The CDR3 length is 11 residues. From germline, CDR1 is SNHLY and CDR2 FYNNEI. CDR3: CASNRLDCQYF. The CDR3 DNA reads TGTGCCAGCAACAGACTGGATTGCCAGTACTTC.

This clonotype turned up a few times. The J gene is TRBJ2-1, the V gene TRBV7-3; the D call may be TRBD1 or TRBD2 (5 bases each). V lost 5 bases to trimming and J lost 7 bases, with 15 bases between them. The CDR3 runs to 14 residues. Germline assignment: CDR1 SGHTA and CDR2 FQGTGA. The CDR3 protein is CASSLGDGINEQFF. The CDR3 bases are TGTGCCAGCAGCCTGGGGGACGGGATTAATGAGCAGTTCTTC.

This clonotype was seen ten or more times. The chain combines TRBV11-2 with TRBJ2-1, with a weak D call TRBD1 (5 bases). This CDR3 has 14 residues. Germline values: CDR1 SGHAT, CDR2 FQNNGV. Trimming stripped 7 bases from V and 5 bases from J, with 15 bases between. DNA for the CDR3: TGTGCCAGCAAGCCGACAGAACTTCACAATGAGCAGTTCTTC. Translated: CASKPTELHNEQFF.

This chain uses TRBV5-1 with TRBJ2-4; TRBD2 aligns across 11 bases. With 3 bases clipped from V and 0 bases from J, the junction kept 11 bases outside the gene matches. Per the germline V gene, CDR1 is SGHRS and CDR2 is YFSETQ. The length of the CDR3 is 19 residues. CDR3 in DNA: TGCGCCAGCAGCTCACCCGGGACTAGCGGCGACCTAGCCAAAAACATTCAGTACTTC. It specifies CASSSPGTSGDLAKNIQYF.

The V and J genes are TRBV20-1 and TRBJ2-2; 7 positions agree with TRBD2. Germline lookup yields CDR1 DFQATT and CDR2 SNEGSKA (reference sequence). Trimming cost V 6 bases and J 1 base; bases outside gene matches: 11. CDR3 length: 16 amino acids. CDR3 protein: CSAPDAGTKNTGELFF. DNA of the CDR3: TGCAGTGCCCCTGACGCCGGGACTAAGAACACCGGGGAGCTGTTTTTT.

Worth noting for this clonotype: One junction end does not reproduce the germline sequence, and a read error may be involved. The rearrangement joins TRBV7-7 to TRBJ1-3, with 8 bases lining up with TRBD1. Germline V gene data show CDR1 as SSHAT and CDR2 as FNYEAQ (reference sequence). This CDR3 comprises 15 residues. CDR3 protein: CASRGPGTGGNTIYF. In DNA form, the CDR3 reads TGTGCTAGCAGGGGGCCCGGGACAGGTGGGAACACCATATATTTT.

This clonotype has just a few counts. The chain links TRBV4-3 to TRBJ2-3, with D uncertain. Germline V CDR1 and CDR2: LGHNA, YSLEER. V was shortened by 0 bases and J by 2 bases, with 9 bases between the two germline ends. The CDR3 totals 15 residues. The CDR3 DNA follows: TGCGCCAGCAGCCAAGAGTACGGCCACACAGATACGCAGTATTTT. Protein product: CASSQEYGHTDTQYF.

This clonotype was counted many times. The rearrangement links TRBV12-3 or TRBV12-4 to TRBJ1-5, with D uncertain. Trimming cost V 5 bases and J 2 bases, with 13 bases left between them. This CDR3 is built from 15 residues. The CDR3 loop is CASSEGPLGNQPQHF. The CDR3 DNA is TGTGCCAGCAGTGAGGGCCCGCTGGGCAATCAGCCCCAGCATTTT.